Each of the 9 T cell receptor beta chains below was sequenced from the same sample in a study of shared clonotypes between healthy human individuals (dated by TCRdb to 2020 to 2022). The library was prepared using the immunoSEQ multiplex PCR assay. In its TCRdb copy, this immuneACCESS table keeps in-frame sequences only and misses some clones. Where compared with another copy, unresolved V genes explain less than half of these, and the others have no known cause. This sample is represented by 1.6 million or so clones; approximately 98.5% of them were singletons. Approximately 0.38% of the sample is taken by the ten largest. Material for sequencing was naive CD4+ T cells sorted from blood. What this sample's cell subset or site label stands for: CD45RA+ positively selected. The source of these receptors is a man aged 30 to 45 in good health.

The genes are TRBV15 and TRBJ2-3; 14 bases agree with TRBD2. V shed 0 bases and J 4 bases; nucleotides not matched to a gene: 3. CDR3 size: 17 residues. Germline loops: CDR1 LNHNV, CDR2 YYDKDF (reference sequence). The CDR3 loop reads CATSRDGTSGRSDTQYF. DNA for the CDR3: TGTGCCACCAGCAGAGATGGGACTAGCGGGAGATCAGATACGCAGTATTTT.

As regards this clone: At the DNA level, this CDR3 is encoded by other sequences in the same sample as well. The chain employs TRBV4-1 and TRBJ1-2; D is unresolved. V lost 3 bases, J lost 1 base, and 3 bases lay in between. The length of the CDR3 is 12 residues. Germline V gene sequence: CDR1 MGHRA, CDR2 YSYEKL. The CDR3 region has the DNA TGCGCCAGCAGCCAGGATAACTATGGCTACACCTTC. Its translation: CASSQDNYGYTF.

V usage is TRBV28 and J usage is TRBJ2-7; 8 bases line up with TRBD1. The CDR3 is 14 residues long. The J segment lost 4 bases and the V segment lost 5 bases, leaving 7 bases of the junction unmatched. Germline-derived CDR1 and CDR2 are MDHEN and SYDVKM. The CDR3 DNA sequence: TGTGCCAGCAGTCAGAGACAGGGGCCTTACGAGCAGTACTTC. As protein: CASSQRQGPYEQYF.

This chain links TRBV6-5 with TRBJ2-7, with D possibly being TRBD2 (5 bases). This CDR3 is built from 13 residues. With 2 bases removed from V and 9 bases from J, the gap between germline ends came to 14 bases. Germline assignment: CDR1 MNHEY and CDR2 SVGAGI. The CDR3 sequence: CASSYSFYAGQYF. The CDR3 DNA is TGTGCCAGCAGTTACAGCTTTTACGCGGGGCAGTACTTC.

The chain employs TRBV11-3 and TRBJ2-1, with TRBD2 matching over 9 bases. V shed 0 bases, J shed 3 bases, and the junction held 9 bases outside the gene matches. From germline, CDR1 is SGHNT and CDR2 YENEEA. This CDR3 is built from 18 residues. Written as DNA, the CDR3 is TGTGCCAGCAGCTTAGAACCCATTAGCGGGAGCGTCTACAATGAGCAGTTCTTC. Translated, it gives CASSLEPISGSVYNEQFF. Using reference TRBV11-3 and TRBJ2-1 for the parts outside the CDR3, the full variable domain is EAGVVQSPRYKIIEKKQPVAFWCNPISGHNTLYWYLQNLGQGPELLIRYENEEAVDDSQLPKDRFSAERLKGVDSTLKIQPAELGDSAVYLCASSLEPISGSVYNEQFFGPGTRLTVL.

The rearrangement joins TRBV9 to TRBJ2-1, with 8 bases fitting TRBD2. With 0 bases clipped from V and 5 bases from J, the junction kept 10 bases outside the gene matches. The length of the CDR3 is 17 residues. Germline CDR1 and CDR2: SGDLS and YYNGEE. The CDR3 DNA reads TGTGCCAGCAGCGTAGCGGGAGGGGCAGGTGTCGACAATGAGCAGTTCTTC. Protein: CASSVAGGAGVDNEQFF. Drawing the rest from reference TRBV9 and TRBJ2-1, the complete variable domain is DSGVTQTPKHLITATGQRVTLRCSPRSGDLSVYWYQQSLDQGLQFLIQYYNGEERAKGNILERFSAQQFPDLHSELNLSSLELGDSALYFCASSVAGGAGVDNEQFFGPGTRLTVL.

V is TRBV28 and J is TRBJ2-1; the D gene could be TRBD1 or TRBD2 (5 bases each). Germline V gene data show CDR1 as MDHEN and CDR2 as SYDVKM. Trimming pared 6 bases from V and 8 bases from J, leaving 17 bases between. The CDR3 runs 14 residues. Here the CDR3 DNA reads TGTGCCAGCAGGGGTCCTACAAGGGGAGATGAGCAGTTCTTC. It translates to CASRGPTRGDEQFF. The full variable domain, in which reference TRBV28 and TRBJ2-1 provide the parts outside the CDR3, is DVKVTQSSRYLVKRTGEKVFLECVQDMDHENMFWYRQDPGLGLRLIYFSYDVKMKEKGDIPEGYSVSREKKERFSLILESASTNQTSMYLCASRGPTRGDEQFFGPGTRLTVL.

Comments on this clone: A junction boundary mismatches the germline segment, possibly from a read error. Other DNA sequences in this sample translate to the same CDR3. V gene TRBV5-1 combines with J gene TRBJ2-1, with D tentatively TRBD2 (6 bases). The CDR3 has 15 amino acids. Germline V gene data show CDR1 as SGHRS and CDR2 as YFSETQ. The CDR3 loop reads CASSLAGTYYNEQFF. CDR3 DNA: TGCGCCAGCAGTTTGGCGGGAACATACTACAATGAGCAGTTCTTC. Full variable domain (remainder filled in from reference TRBV5-1 and TRBJ2-1): KAGVTQTPRYLIKTRGQQVTLSCSPISGHRSVSWYQQTPGQGLQFLFEYFSETQRNKGNFPGRFSGRQFSNSRSEMNVSTLELGDSALYLCASSLAGTYYNEQFFGPGTRLTVL.

This clone was detected only once. The chain combines TRBV7-8 with TRBJ2-7, with a tentative D call TRBD2 (6 bases). The CDR3 is made up of 14 amino acids. Trimming left V 5 bases short and J 6 bases short, with 17 bases between. Germline V gives CDR1 SGHVS, CDR2 FQNEAQ. The CDR3 region is CASSPGGPKIEQYF. In nucleotides, the CDR3 is TGTGCCAGCAGCCCCGGGGGTCCTAAGATCGAGCAGTACTTC.